The text below deals with one T cell receptor (beta chain). This clone is a singleton in its sample. Its antigen remains undetermined. No base quality information exists; no much larger clone differs at one position. The sample has other DNA sequences that encode this CDR3 too. Donors were healthy HIV-negative adults with no recently reported acute infections or vaccinations. Every donor was a Caucasian adult residing in Nashville, Tennessee, USA. The CD8 memory samples were a combination of magnetically selected CD45RO+ cells and CCR7-negative CD45RA+ effector memory (TemRA) cells. After blood collection by leukapheresis, PBMCs were isolated using Ficoll-Histopaque density gradient centrifugation and then cryopreserved in the vapor phase of liquid nitrogen. Analytical flow cytometry was used to check the purity and quantity of each magnetically sorted T cell population. Genomic DNA was isolated from each sorted fraction and quantified by UV absorbance on a Nanodrop 2000c.

The data belong to a study of shared clonotypes between healthy human individuals (TCRdb year 2020). For the study in its entirety: A couple of women and a few men aged 18 to 49 years were included in the cohort. Blood TCR repertoires of a handful of healthy adults were deeply sequenced to estimate repertoire size and the extent of clonotype sharing between individuals. For each donor, CD4 naive and CD4 memory were each given three plates, CD8 naive was given two plates, and CD8 memory was given one plate. To increase sequencing depth and limit assay-specific biases, different laboratories used diverse techniques to prepare libraries and sequence TCR repertoires. Per donor, leukapheresis produced somewhere between about 0.9 and 9.5 billion PBMCs.

Study-wide conclusions, independent of this receptor: Naive subsets generally had larger estimated clonotype richness than memory subsets did. Approximately 5% of naive CD4, 3.5% of naive CD8, about 2.5% of memory CD4, and 0.4% of memory CD8 clonotypes were shared across several donors. Because the study included only a small number of donors, the genetic and exposure-history diversity represented was limited. Clonotypes shared by all four sorted-subset donors showed higher generation probabilities than non-shared clonotypes. Even with the large sequencing depth, rarefaction of the sorted-subset datasets indicated that sequencing was incomplete. Sampling was restricted to blood, and TCR repertoires in tissues likely differ from the TCR repertoires found in blood. Pairwise subsampling indicated that sequencing depth was expected to affect the degree of clonotype sharing among donors.

Using the deep immunoSEQ assay, multiplex PCR amplified TCR CDR3 regions from genomic DNA. Extracted genomic DNA from each cell subset was distributed evenly across all wells of several immunoSEQ 96-well plates, and each plate was treated as a replicate. Each replicate PCR for sorted subsets received around 200 ng genomic DNA, equal to roughly 29,000 T cell genomes. Purified libraries were quantified with a Qubit 3.0 fluorometer, sized on a Bioanalyzer 2100, and re-quantified with the KAPA Library Quantification kit. Every immunoSEQ 96-well plate was sequenced on a separate single-read 150-cycle Illumina NextSeq 550 flow cell. The study's processing was this. The immunoSEQ output contained only junctional sequences without quality scores, so filtering could not match that applied to full-length reads. To assign V/J genes and CDR3, sequences were annotated against IMGT germline references using PyIR, a Python wrapper for IgBLAST v1.9. Reads were filtered out if the reads had weak V/J assignments (E-value above 1e-6), no CDR3, stop codons, out-of-frame junctions, or ambiguous translated residues. A V3J clonotype was defined by an identical inferred V gene, J gene, and CDR3 amino acid sequence. Percentage overlap between repertoires was calculated by dividing the number of shared unique clonotypes by the size of the smaller repertoire. RTK rarefaction, the Chao1 estimator, and Recon v2.1 estimates of unobserved clonotypes were used to assess repertoire richness. Generation probabilities for all TCRbeta clonotypes obtained by the gDNA method from a handful of donors were computed using OLGA. The immuneACCESS repertoire file appears here via TCRdb, limited to in-frame rearrangements. These files lack a portion of the clones; in checked studies, under half of the deficit traces to unresolved V genes, and the cause of the others is not known. D and trimming were read from the DNA, whereas the V and J calls and clone size are those reported in that table. The sample table contains roughly 320,000 clones; only one count was recorded for roughly 91% of them. The ten largest make up roughly 16% of the sample.

The sequence was obtained from a man younger than 30 in good health. Sequences were obtained from memory CD8+ T cells sorted from blood. This specimen's cell subset or site label, per the study, means: CD45RO+ cells pooled with CCR7-negative TemRA cells.

The CDR3 reads CASSLGLNTEAFF. DNA sequence: TGTGCCAGCAGCTTGGGACTGAACACTGAAGCTTTCTTT. The sequence is built from TRBV13 and TRBJ1-1, and TRBD1 may be the D gene, going by 5 matching bases. The CDR3 spans 13 residues, from the cysteine through the phenylalanine. The entry retains the CDR3 DNA only, 39 bases that are in frame from base 1. The V end loses 3 bases and the J end loses 0 bases, and a stretch of 5 bases separates them. The germline V gene (reference sequence) specifies PRHDT as CDR1 and FYEKMQ as CDR2.